A selection of T cell receptor beta chains follows, all from one sample in a study of blood T cells in healthy people across ages. TCRdb reprocessed the 5' RACE reads with MiXCR, giving one entry per CDR3 protein. This sample has about 1,400,000 distinct CDR3 sequences; roughly 59% occur once, and the top ten carry about 6.7%. The sequenced sample consisted of blood. The origin of the receptors is a man between 18 and 35 years old in good health. The CDR3 runs from the conserved cysteine through the conserved F or W. The order of the fields is V gene, J gene, D gene, clone size, CDR3 protein, CDR3 DNA. A D gene is named only where the DNA matches it firmly. Rows give clone size only sometimes, using once, few, many, or a class for an expanded clone.

TRBV6-2/TRBV6-3	TRBJ1-1	.	.	CASSMTGGTEAFF	TGTGCCAGCAGCATGACGGGGGGCACTGAAGCTTTCTTT
TRBV7-9	TRBJ1-6	TRBD1	few	CASSGGQGDSPLHF	TGTGCCAGCAGCGGGGGGCAGGGGGATTCACCCCTCCACTTT
TRBV12-3/TRBV12-4	TRBJ1-1	.	.	CASSFGGILEAFF	TGTGCCAGCAGTTTTGGGGGAATACTTGAAGCTTTCTTT
TRBV6-6	TRBJ2-2	.	.	CASSYTTGRGGELFF	TGTGCCAGCAGTTACACCACAGGGAGAGGCGGGGAGCTGTTTTTT
TRBV12-3/TRBV12-4	TRBJ2-1	TRBD2	.	CASSHLGGGYNEQFF	TGTGCCAGCAGTCATCTAGGCGGGGGGTACAATGAGCAGTTCTTC
TRBV28	TRBJ1-6	.	.	CVSSQAGLTPLHF	TGTGTCAGCAGTCAGGCAGGTTTGACACCCCTCCACTTT
TRBV19	TRBJ2-7	.	.	CASSMAAGDEQYF	TGTGCCAGTAGTATGGCGGCAGGGGACGAGCAGTACTTC
TRBV3-1	TRBJ1-2	.	.	CASSQLGRTPYGYTF	TGTGCCAGCAGCCAATTGGGGCGGACACCTTATGGCTACACCTTC
TRBV12-5	TRBJ2-5	.	.	CASASETQYF	TGTGCTAGTGCTTCAGAGACCCAGTACTTC
TRBV4-1	TRBJ1-1	TRBD1	.	CASSQMGQGRTEAFF	TGCGCCAGCAGCCAGATGGGACAGGGGCGCACTGAAGCTTTCTTT
TRBV6-1	TRBJ1-1	.	.	CASRGGITEAFF	TGTGCCAGCAGGGGGGGAATCACTGAAGCTTTCTTT
TRBV20-1	TRBJ1-1	TRBD1	.	CSARAPQGDTEAFF	TGCAGTGCTAGAGCCCCACAGGGGGACACTGAAGCTTTCTTT
TRBV12-5	TRBJ2-1	TRBD2	.	CASGWGRGGSKNEQFF	TGTGCTAGTGGTTGGGGGAGGGGCGGGAGCAAGAATGAGCAGTTCTTC
TRBV4-2	TRBJ2-7	.	.	CASSQVTRGTYEQYF	TGTGCCAGCAGCCAAGTGACCAGGGGAACCTACGAGCAGTACTTC